Following are 3 T cell receptor beta chains from one sample sequenced in a study of human T cells and chemical hapten exposure. This sample's time point: pre-sensitization, week 0. The treatment is: therapeutic diphenylcyclopropenone sensitization with weekly scalp DPC. Via MiXCR, TCRdb re-called the RACE reads, giving one row per CDR3 protein. Of 270,000 or so distinct CDR3 sequences in the sample, 7.5% to 8% were seen once. The starting material was whole blood, obtained in connection with sensitization to the hapten diphenylcyclopropenone (DPC). The receptors here all came from a man aged 18 to 29 with alopecia areata. Some clones in this sample may be carry-over from other donors' samples.

This clonotype showed up just a few times. The chain carries TRBV4-3 and TRBJ1-6, with D unresolved. CDR3 length: 16 residues. CDR1 and CDR2 from the germline V gene are LGHNA and YSLEER. V shed 5 bases and J shed 8 bases, with 19 bases lying between them. DNA of the CDR3: TGCGCCAGCAGCACCCAACATGCGGGATTTTATTCACCCCTCCACTTT. This encodes CASSTQHAGFYSPLHF.

There are many counts of this clonotype. This chain connects TRBV29-1 to TRBJ2-3; the D gene is possibly TRBD1 (5 bases). CDR3 length: 15 residues. Trimming took 0 bases from V and 4 from J, leaving 14 bases between them. Germline CDR1 and CDR2: SQVTM and ANQGSEA. As DNA, the CDR3 is TGCAGCGTTGAAGATCTTCGGTCAGGGCCAGATACGCAGTATTTT. This gives the protein CSVEDLRSGPDTQYF.

This clonotype was seen at least ten times. This chain joins TRBV5-5 and TRBJ1-4, with 9 bases fitting TRBD1. Germline CDR1 and CDR2: SGHKS and YYEKEE (reference sequence). After removal of 3 bases from V and 7 bases from J, the junction contained 10 bases not matched to a gene. The CDR3 totals 16 residues. Here the CDR3 DNA reads TGTGCCAGCAGCTCACGGGACAGGGAGTGGGCTGAAAAACTGTTTTTT. This encodes CASSSRDREWAEKLFF.